The sequence of this T cell receptor (beta chain) was determined in a study of Ad26.COV2.S vaccination and SARS-CoV-2 variants. Study context: Trial arm assignment for the donor was COV1001 Ad26.COV2.S.

Sequencing used immunoSEQ multiplex PCR; TCRdb keeps in-frame clones, though not all of them. In the table there are around 300,000 clones, roughly nine tenths of which are singletons. V lost 0 bases and J 5 bases, leaving 7 bases between the germline ends. Germline CDR1 reads LGHNA; CDR2 reads YSLEER. The CDR3 length is 13 residues. Concerning this clone itself: Antigen: not known.

Treatment of the sample: roughly 19 received Ad26.COV2.S at low or high dose, single or two shots; 5 received placebo; per-sample allocation not given. Sampling was done on day 63 after the first vaccine or placebo injection. The donor was a Boston adult aged 18-55 years. General observations from the study: Analyses that measured TCR breadth and depth may have underestimated total T cell responses. A substantial breadth of spike-specific CD8+ and CD4+ T cell responses after vaccination has been reported.

The genes are TRBV4-3 and TRBJ1-2; D remains unclear. The sequence was obtained from a person aged 18-60 years who received the Ad26.COV2.S COVID-19 vaccine or a placebo. The specimen was peripheral blood, collected in a trial of Ad26.COV2.S vaccine versus placebo. CDR3 loop: CASSQEVWYGYTF. CDR3 sequence (DNA): TGCGCCAGCAGCCAAGAGGTTTGGTATGGCTACACCTTC.